This T cell receptor (beta chain) was identified in a study of control samples from healthy donors and cancer patients. Some clones are missing from TCRdb's copy, which holds only in-frame ones; the method was immunoSEQ multiplex PCR. The repertoire holds about 160,000 clones, with 85% to 95% as singletons. Germline assignment: CDR1 SGDLS and CDR2 YYNGEE. This CDR3 is 15 amino acids long. V lost 0 bases, J lost 3 bases, and 10 bases lay in between. Regarding this clone: This sample also contains other DNA sequences that code for the same CDR3.

V is TRBV9 and J is TRBJ1-3; possible D gene TRBD1, 5 bases. The sequence was obtained from a middle-aged woman in good health. Material: blood. The CDR3 spells CASSVGQGGGNTIYF. The CDR3 nucleotides are TGTGCCAGCAGCGTAGGGCAGGGTGGTGGAAACACCATATATTTT.